A single sample gave rise to the 32 T cell receptor beta chains below, sequenced in a study of shared clonotypes between healthy human individuals. Naive CD8 cells were CD45RO-negative, positively selected for CCR7, excluding terminally differentiated effector memory CD45RA+ cells. Assay used: immunoSEQ multiplex PCR; TCRdb lists only in-frame clones, some missing. The sample lists a few million clones; 90% to 95% were seen once. What was sequenced was naive CD8+ T cells from PBMCs. Receptors were obtained from a young man in good health. Some clones in this sample may be carry-over from other donors' samples.

CDR3 sequence (DNA): TGTGCCAGCAGCCGGAAACCCTACGAGCAGTACTTC. Protein product: CASSRKPYEQYF. The chain links TRBV11-1 to TRBJ2-7; D unresolved. The CDR3 runs to 12 residues. Germline-derived CDR1 and CDR2 are SGHAT and FQDESV (reference sequence). Between the trimmed V and J ends, which lost 5 bases and 2 bases, there was a span of 7 bases.

V gene TRBV7-2 combines with J gene TRBJ1-2; D might be TRBD1 (5 bases). Germline loops: CDR1 SGHTA, CDR2 FQGNSA. The CDR3 consists of 14 residues. Trimming took off 2 bases at V and 8 bases at J, with 15 bases between the two ends. CDR3 in amino acids: CASSLSRKGRGYTF. The CDR3 DNA reads as TGTGCCAGCAGCTTATCCCGTAAGGGGCGAGGCTACACCTTC.

The chain joins TRBV4-3 to TRBJ2-3; TRBD1 aligns across 7 bases. This CDR3 contains 16 residues. The germline gives CDR1 LGHNA, CDR2 YSLEER. V trimming: 2 bases; J trimming: 6 bases; junction bases outside the gene matches: 11. CDR3: CASSQLTGTFNDTQYF. In DNA form, the CDR3 reads TGCGCCAGCAGCCAACTGACAGGGACCTTCAATGATACGCAGTATTTT.

The chain uses TRBV28 and TRBJ2-7; maybe TRBD2 (6 bases). Germline CDR1 MDHEN, CDR2 SYDVKM. This CDR3 has 12 amino acids. The V gene lost 5 bases and the J gene lost 6 bases, with 11 bases spanning the gap. CDR3 region: CASSPRGAEQYF. CDR3 in DNA: TGTGCCAGCAGTCCCCGCGGGGCCGAGCAGTACTTC. Full variable domain (outside the CDR3, taken from reference TRBV28 and TRBJ2-7): DVKVTQSSRYLVKRTGEKVFLECVQDMDHENMFWYRQDPGLGLRLIYFSYDVKMKEKGDIPEGYSVSREKKERFSLILESASTNQTSMYLCASSPRGAEQYFGPGTRLTVT.

The chain is built from TRBV27 and TRBJ2-1; no clear D. From germline, CDR1 is MNHEY and CDR2 SMNVEV (reference sequence). The CDR3 extends over 13 amino acids. Between the trimmed V and J ends, which lost 3 bases and 9 bases, there was a span of 12 bases. CDR3: CASSFFDGSEQFF. In DNA, the CDR3 is TGTGCCAGCAGTTTCTTTGACGGGTCTGAGCAGTTCTTC.

The chain employs TRBV28 and TRBJ2-5; a possible D gene is TRBD2 (5 bases). V was cut by 3 bases and J by 2 bases, with 31 bases left in between. The CDR3 sequence is 21 residues long. Germline lookup yields CDR1 MDHEN and CDR2 SYDVKM. In DNA, the CDR3 is TGTGCCAGCAGTTTTAAGTTTGAGTCGGGAACAACACCGGTAAATCAAGAGACCCAGTACTTC. Translated, it gives CASSFKFESGTTPVNQETQYF. Complete variable domain (other parts from reference TRBV28 and TRBJ2-5): DVKVTQSSRYLVKRTGEKVFLECVQDMDHENMFWYRQDPGLGLRLIYFSYDVKMKEKGDIPEGYSVSREKKERFSLILESASTNQTSMYLCASSFKFESGTTPVNQETQYFGPGTRLLVL.

V and J are TRBV27 and TRBJ2-1; 8 positions match TRBD2. Looked up from germline, CDR1 is MNHEY and CDR2 is SMNVEV (reference sequence). The length of the CDR3 is 16 residues. With 2 bases clipped from V and 2 bases from J, the junction kept 5 bases outside the gene matches. The chain's CDR3 is CASSLGTGGPYNEQFF. CDR3 DNA sequence: TGTGCCAGCAGTTTAGGTACGGGAGGGCCCTACAATGAGCAGTTCTTC.

The chain has TRBV27 and TRBJ1-5; 8 bases are shared with TRBD1. Germline assignment: CDR1 MNHEY and CDR2 SMNVEV (reference sequence). With 6 bases clipped from V and 5 bases from J, the junction kept 3 bases outside the gene matches. The CDR3 contains 13 residues. CDR3: CASSGQGHQPQHF. CDR3 nucleotide sequence: TGTGCCAGCAGCGGACAGGGTCATCAGCCCCAGCATTTT.

Only a few counts were recorded for this clone. The chain carries TRBV18 and TRBJ2-2; tentative D call: TRBD2 (6 bases). Trimming removed 3 bases from V and 0 bases from J, with 14 bases in between. Germline CDR1 KGHSH, CDR2 LQKENI. The CDR3 is made up of 17 amino acids. The CDR3 DNA sequence: TGTGCCAGCTCACCCCTTCGGCCGGGGGCGAACACCGGGGAGCTGTTTTTT. Translation: CASSPLRPGANTGELFF.

The CDR3 spells CASSPTGEEDEQYF. Written as DNA, the CDR3 is TGTGCCAGCAGTCCGACAGGGGAGGAGGACGAGCAGTACTTC. The rearrangement uses TRBV28 and TRBJ2-7; 8 bases fit TRBD1. The CDR3 consists of 14 residues. With 5 bases clipped from V and 5 bases from J, the junction kept 8 bases outside the gene matches. In germline, CDR1 is MDHEN, CDR2 SYDVKM.

This chain uses TRBV9 with TRBJ2-1; D could derive from TRBD1 or TRBD2 (5 bases each). Trimming removed 0 bases at V and 2 bases at J, with 12 bases between. The CDR3 spans 16 residues. Germline V gene sequence: CDR1 SGDLS, CDR2 YYNGEE. This CDR3 is CASSVARGGPYNEQFF. Here the CDR3 DNA reads TGTGCCAGCAGCGTAGCTCGGGGCGGCCCCTACAATGAGCAGTTCTTC.

The rearrangement links TRBV13 to TRBJ2-1; D gene ambiguous. This CDR3 contains 15 residues. Trimming took 2 bases from V and 8 from J, leaving 16 bases between them. Germline V lookup: CDR1 PRHDT, CDR2 FYEKMQ (reference sequence). This CDR3 is CASSLSPRASDEQFF. The CDR3 region has the DNA TGTGCCAGCAGCTTAAGCCCTAGGGCGAGTGATGAGCAGTTCTTC.

The chain joins TRBV6-5 to TRBJ1-2; 9 nucleotides agree with TRBD1. This CDR3 spans 14 amino acids. V shed 5 bases and J 2 bases; nucleotides not matched to a gene: 3. Germline V CDR1 and CDR2: MNHEY, SVGAGI. CDR3 amino acids: CASSTGGLNYGYTF. The CDR3, as DNA: TGTGCCAGCAGTACAGGGGGCCTGAACTATGGCTACACCTTC.

The chain uses TRBV13 and TRBJ2-1; 7 positions agree with TRBD2. Germline V lookup: CDR1 PRHDT, CDR2 FYEKMQ (reference sequence). V lost 2 bases, J lost 10 bases, and 5 bases stayed unmatched. CDR3 length: 13 residues. The CDR3 DNA is TGTGCCAGCAGCTTACGGGGGGAAGTAGAGCAGTTCTTC. This translates into CASSLRGEVEQFF. The entire variable domain, with the rest obtained from reference TRBV13 and TRBJ2-1, is as follows: AAGVIQSPRHLIKEKRETATLKCYPIPRHDTVYWYQQGPGQDPQFLISFYEKMQSDKGSIPDRFSAQQFSDYHSELNMSSLELGDSALYFCASSLRGEVEQFFGPGTRLTVL.

The rearrangement links TRBV7-3 to TRBJ2-1; TRBD2 matches 12 bases. The V segment lost 5 bases and the J segment 7 bases; nucleotides outside the gene matches: 9. The CDR3 extends over 16 amino acids. Germline V gene lookup returns CDR1 SGHTA and CDR2 FQGTGA. CDR3 loop: CASSLPSGRVGNEQFF. The CDR3 bases are TGTGCCAGCAGCCTCCCTAGCGGGAGGGTGGGGAATGAGCAGTTCTTC.

The rearrangement links TRBV7-2 to TRBJ2-1, with 8 bases fitting TRBD2. The V segment lost 4 bases and the J segment 7 bases; nucleotides outside the gene matches: 12. Germline CDR1 SGHTA, CDR2 FQGNSA. This CDR3 comprises 16 residues. Written as DNA, the CDR3 is TGTGCCAGCAGCTCCGAAGCGGGAGAGGTAGGAAATGAGCAGTTCTTC. Translated, it gives CASSSEAGEVGNEQFF.

This clone was recorded only once. The genes are TRBV5-6 and TRBJ2-7; D gene uncertain. CDR1 is SGHDT, CDR2 YYEEEE, per germline. V lost 4 bases, J lost 0 bases, and 11 bases lay in between. There are 14 residues in the CDR3. The CDR3 loop is CASSVGLSSYEQYF. CDR3 in DNA: TGTGCCAGCAGCGTAGGCCTCAGCTCCTACGAGCAGTACTTC.

V gene TRBV5-6 combines with J gene TRBJ2-1, with 10 bases identical to TRBD2. This CDR3 has 15 residues. The ends lost 6 bases at V and 4 bases at J; junction bases unmatched: 7. Germline-derived CDR1 and CDR2 are SGHDT and YYEEEE. CDR3 in DNA: TGTGCCAGCATCCAAAGCGGGGGGGCTTACAATGAGCAGTTCTTC. Encoded protein: CASIQSGGAYNEQFF.

This chain joins TRBV5-5 and TRBJ2-7; TRBD1 aligns across 10 bases. V dropped 3 bases and J dropped 6; count of bases not matched to a gene: 3. Germline V CDR1 and CDR2: SGHKS, YYEKEE (reference sequence). CDR3 length: 13 residues. The CDR3 sequence: CASSSGTGVEQYF. In DNA form, the CDR3 reads TGTGCCAGCAGCTCCGGGACAGGGGTCGAGCAGTACTTC.

As regards this clone: This sample includes further DNA sequences coding for the same CDR3. The V gene is TRBV9, the J gene TRBJ1-2; no definite D call. The V gene lost 4 bases and the J gene lost 3 bases, with 10 bases spanning the gap. This CDR3 has 13 amino acids. The V gene's germline CDR1 is SGDLS and CDR2 YYNGEE. CDR3 loop: CASSPRTDYGYTF. The DNA for the CDR3 is TGTGCCAGCAGCCCCCGGACGGACTATGGCTACACCTTC.

The rearrangement links TRBV11-2 to TRBJ2-2, with 10 bases that match TRBD2. The CDR3 length is 17 residues. Germline CDR1 SGHAT, CDR2 FQNNGV. The trim removed 1 base at V and 5 bases at J, leaving 7 bases unmatched. The chain's CDR3 is CASSLGLAGVVTGELFF. Here the CDR3 DNA reads TGTGCCAGCAGCTTAGGGCTAGCGGGAGTGGTGACCGGGGAGCTGTTTTTT.

Regarding this clone: Other DNA sequences from this sample encode an identical CDR3 as well. V and J are TRBV28 and TRBJ2-2, with D unclear. CDR1 MDHEN and CDR2 SYDVKM come from the germline V gene. The V gene lost 3 bases and the J gene lost 6 bases, with 2 bases spanning the gap. The CDR3 length is 11 residues. In DNA form, the CDR3 reads TGTGCCAGCAGTTTCCCCGGGGAGCTGTTTTTT. This encodes CASSFPGELFF.

This chain uses TRBV11-2 with TRBJ2-1; 13 bases are shared with TRBD2. The CDR3 length is 18 residues. The germline V gene encodes CDR1 SGHAT and CDR2 FQNNGV. V trimming: 4 bases; J trimming: 6 bases; junction bases outside the gene matches: 12. The CDR3 bases are TGTGCCAGCAGCTATCCCGGACTAGCGGGAGATCGGGGCAATGAGCAGTTCTTC. This codes for CASSYPGLAGDRGNEQFF.

The rearrangement uses TRBV2 and TRBJ2-1; weak D call: TRBD1 (5 bases). The CDR3 consists of 16 residues. Trimming cost V 2 bases and J 4 bases, with 15 bases left between them. The germline V gene encodes CDR1 SNHLY and CDR2 FYNNEI. The CDR3 DNA follows: TGTGCCAGCAGTGAAAGCCTATGGGGCGCATACAATGAGCAGTTCTTC. Encoded protein: CASSESLWGAYNEQFF.

The sample holds a few counts of this clone. This rearrangement joins TRBV2 to TRBJ1-1; D uncertain. Germline V gene sequence: CDR1 SNHLY, CDR2 FYNNEI. The V end was cut by 1 base, the J end by 4 bases, with 10 bases between. The CDR3 spans 14 residues. Written as DNA, the CDR3 is TGTGCCAGCAGTGAAGGGAGACCGGTCACTGAAGCTTTCTTT. Residues: CASSEGRPVTEAFF.

This rearrangement joins TRBV7-2 to TRBJ2-5; a weak D match, TRBD2 (5 bases). This CDR3 contains 15 residues. The V gene lost 5 bases and the J gene lost 4 bases, with 17 bases spanning the gap. Germline V CDR1 and CDR2: SGHTA, FQGNSA. DNA of the CDR3: TGTGCCAGCAGCGAAAACTGGAGGTTGACAGAGACCCAGTACTTC. It translates to CASSENWRLTETQYF. Looking up the rest from reference TRBV7-2 and TRBJ2-5 gives the full variable domain: GAGVSQSPSNKVTEKGKDVELRCDPISGHTALYWYRQSLGQGLEFLIYFQGNSAPDKSGLPSDRFSAERTGGSVSTLTIQRTQQEDSAVYLCASSENWRLTETQYFGPGTRLLVL.

The chain links TRBV7-9 to TRBJ2-1, with unresolved D. The ends were cut back, 4 bases at V and 12 bases at J, with 19 bases in the middle. The CDR3 totals 14 residues. Germline V lookup: CDR1 SEHNR, CDR2 FQNEAQ (reference sequence). CDR3 amino acids: CASSSVSLASAQFF. The CDR3 coding sequence is TGTGCCAGCAGCTCCGTCTCCTTGGCCTCAGCGCAGTTCTTC.

This clone has a handful of counts. V gene TRBV30 combines with J gene TRBJ1-5, with D possibly being TRBD1 (6 bases). Per germline, CDR1 GTSNPN and CDR2 SVGIG (reference sequence). CDR3 length equals 12 residues. Trimming removed 4 bases from V and 4 bases from J, with 8 bases in between. The CDR3: CAWNRVNQPQHF. The CDR3 nucleotides are TGTGCCTGGAACAGGGTTAATCAGCCCCAGCATTTT. The full variable domain, with the rest looked up from reference TRBV30 and TRBJ1-5, is SQTIHQWPATLVQPVGSPLSLECTVEGTSNPNLYWYRQAAGRGLQLLFYSVGIGQISSEVPQNLSASRPQDRQFILSSKKLLLSDSGFYLCAWNRVNQPQHFGDGTRLSIL.

This clone was seen once. The chain links TRBV7-8 to TRBJ2-2; D remains ambiguous. Germline V lookup: CDR1 SGHVS, CDR2 FQNEAQ. Trimming stripped 4 bases from V and 2 bases from J, with 11 bases between. The CDR3 runs 15 residues. The CDR3 protein is CASSSPGANTGELFF. In DNA form, the CDR3 reads TGTGCCAGCAGCTCTCCGGGTGCCAACACCGGGGAGCTGTTTTTT.

This sequence joins TRBV19 and TRBJ2-1; D may be TRBD2 (6 bases). Germline CDR1 is LNHDA and CDR2 is SQIVND (reference sequence). This CDR3 is built from 15 residues. Between the trimmed V and J ends, which lost 3 bases and 4 bases, there was a span of 13 bases. In DNA, the CDR3 is TGTGCCAGTAGTATTGTAGCGGCGATTTACAATGAGCAGTTCTTC. It encodes CASSIVAAIYNEQFF.

The gene calls are TRBV28 and TRBJ2-3, with 11 bases matching TRBD1. Trimming at V came to 5 bases and at J to 13 bases, leaving 8 bases not matched to a gene. CDR1 MDHEN and CDR2 SYDVKM come from the germline V gene. The CDR3 length is 13 residues. CDR3 sequence reads: CASSPIGTGGKYF. CDR3 in DNA: TGTGCCAGCAGTCCCATCGGGACAGGGGGGAAGTATTTT.

The chain recombines TRBV4-1 with TRBJ2-5, with TRBD1 identical over 8 bases. Per germline, CDR1 MGHRA and CDR2 YSYEKL. V trimming: 1 base; J trimming: 5 bases; junction bases outside the gene matches: 12. The CDR3 consists of 17 residues. The CDR3, as DNA: TGCGCCAGCAGCCAAGCTAGGACAGGGCCACGTTGGGAGACCCAGTACTTC. Amino acid sequence: CASSQARTGPRWETQYF.